The rows below give T cell receptor beta chains drawn from one sample of a study of T-cell reconstitution after alpha-beta-depleted transplantation in children. MiXCR, run by TCRdb on the PCR reads, gives a single entry per CDR3 protein. This sample yields about 500,000 distinct CDR3 sequences, of which about 10% are seen a single time; 14% belongs to the top ten. The specimen was PBMCs, mostly from graft donor cells, collected 180 days after TCRalphabeta/CD19-depleted stem cell transplant. The receptors derive from a female patient between 2 and 15 years old who had a stem cell transplant for aplastic anemia, so the T cells may come from the graft donor. Each CDR3 is given with its conserved first and last residue. A D gene is named only where the DNA matches it firmly. The size of a clone is reported for some rows only, either as once, few or many, or as a class for expanded clones.

clone_size j_call cdr3_length d_call v_call cdr3_aa cdr3_nt
few TRBJ2-2 15 TRBD1 TRBV20-1 CSAKTGTGNTGELFF TGCAGTGCGAAGACCGGGACAGGGAACACCGGGGAGCTGTTTTTT
many TRBJ2-2 12 - TRBV7-9 CASRVGSRELFF TGTGCCAGCAGGGTCGGGAGCCGGGAGCTGTTTTTT
few TRBJ2-7 16 TRBD1 TRBV28 CASTLSPGQGAYEQYF TGTGCCAGCACCCTTTCACCGGGACAGGGGGCCTACGAGCAGTACTTC
many TRBJ1-1 12 - TRBV20-1 CSARDGNTEAFF TGCAGTGCTAGAGATGGGAACACTGAAGCTTTCTTT
- TRBJ2-5 14 - TRBV15 CATSSWRGGETQYF TGTGCCACCAGCAGCTGGAGGGGAGGTGAGACCCAGTACTTC
many TRBJ2-1 14 - TRBV29-1 CSVAWQGPYNEQFF TGCAGCGTTGCTTGGCAGGGCCCCTACAATGAGCAGTTCTTC
few TRBJ2-1 21 TRBD2 TRBV4-1 CASSQDRAGSAAGGYRNEQFF TGCGCCAGCAGCCAAGATCGCGCGGGGTCCGCAGCGGGAGGGTATCGGAATGAGCAGTTCTTC
few TRBJ2-3 12 - TRBV28 CASSSPPYTQYF TGTGCCAGCAGCTCCCCCCCCTATACGCAGTATTTT
- TRBJ1-5 17 TRBD1 TRBV4-3 CASSQDRPGGSNQPQHF TGCGCCAGCAGCCAAGATCGGCCAGGGGGGAGCAATCAGCCCCAGCATTTT
- TRBJ2-1 17 - TRBV7-3 CASSSLSGKKGYNEQFF TGTGCCAGCAGCTCACTCTCCGGGAAAAAGGGGTACAATGAGCAGTTCTTC
- TRBJ2-7 14 TRBD2 TRBV9 CASSPGTSGSPQYF TGTGCCAGCAGCCCCGGGACTAGCGGGAGCCCGCAGTACTTC
- TRBJ2-7 16 - TRBV5-1 CASLQRHRVLSYEQYF TGCGCCAGTCTCCAACGCCACAGGGTTTTGTCCTACGAGCAGTACTTC
few TRBJ2-3 15 TRBD1 TRBV20-1 CSARQYRGNTDTQYF TGCAGTGCTAGGCAATACAGGGGAAACACAGATACGCAGTATTTT
many TRBJ2-7 14 - TRBV29-1 CSVEKTGFSYEQYF TGCAGCGTTGAAAAAACAGGCTTCTCCTACGAGCAGTACTTC
- TRBJ2-5 12 - TRBV18 CASSPGQGTQYF TGTGCCAGCTCACCTGGCCAGGGGACCCAGTACTTC
many TRBJ2-1 15 - TRBV20-1 CSALKAGGANNEQFF TGCAGTGCTTTAAAAGCTGGGGGAGCAAATAATGAGCAGTTCTTC
- TRBJ1-6 11 - TRBV28 CASSGRSPLHF TGTGCCAGCAGTGGGCGGTCGCCCCTCCACTTT